The rows below give T cell receptor beta chains drawn from one sample of a study of blood T cell repertoires in COVID-19. Assay: immunoSEQ multiplex PCR; the TCRdb copy retains only in-frame clones and omits some. The profile shows roughly 260,000 clones, about 91% of them singletons. Sequencing input: PBMCs or T cells enriched from blood (not recorded which). The receptor set was obtained from a human donor in a cohort exposed to, infected with or recovered from COVID-19 (not recorded which). The donor label of this sample is uncertain. Each CDR3 is given with its conserved first and last residue. Each record gives: clone size, J gene, V gene, D gene, CDR3 DNA, CDR3 protein. D genes are given only for firm matches. Clone size is not always given. Where it is, it says once, few, many or a class for expanded clones.

abundance: NA
j_gene: TRBJ2-1
v_gene: TRBV25-1
d_gene: NA
CDR3nt: TGTGCCAGCAGTGAACGGGGTCTGGGAAATGAGCAGTTCTTC
CDR3aa: CASSERGLGNEQFF

abundance: NA
j_gene: TRBJ1-2
v_gene: TRBV15
d_gene: NA
CDR3nt: TGTGCCACCAGCAGAAAACAGAACTATGGCTACACCTTC
CDR3aa: CATSRKQNYGYTF

abundance: few
j_gene: TRBJ1-6
v_gene: TRBV7-8
d_gene: NA
CDR3nt: TGTGCCAGCAGCAAGGACAGTGCCTATAATTCACCCCTCCACTTT
CDR3aa: CASSKDSAYNSPLHF

abundance: NA
j_gene: TRBJ1-1
v_gene: TRBV30
d_gene: NA
CDR3nt: TGTGCCTGGAGGGGCGACCCGGGGACTGAAGCTTTCTTT
CDR3aa: CAWRGDPGTEAFF

abundance: NA
j_gene: TRBJ2-2
v_gene: TRBV30
d_gene: TRBD1
CDR3nt: TGTGCCTGGAGTGTCTGGACAGGGACTCCCGTCGGGGAGCTGTTTTTT
CDR3aa: CAWSVWTGTPVGELFF

abundance: NA
j_gene: TRBJ1-2
v_gene: TRBV6-2/TRBV6-3
d_gene: NA
CDR3nt: TGTGCCAGCAGCCCTACCCGGGGTCCCACCGTGGATGGCTACACCTTC
CDR3aa: CASSPTRGPTVDGYTF

abundance: NA
j_gene: TRBJ2-7
v_gene: TRBV14
d_gene: TRBD1
CDR3nt: TGTGCCAGCAGCCTCACCTTACAGGGGGACTACGAGCAGTACTTC
CDR3aa: CASSLTLQGDYEQYF

abundance: NA
j_gene: TRBJ2-1
v_gene: TRBV20-1
d_gene: NA
CDR3nt: TGCAGTGCTAGAGATAACGGGGGTGAATTCTTC
CDR3aa: CSARDNGGEFF

abundance: once
j_gene: TRBJ1-3
v_gene: TRBV19
d_gene: NA
CDR3nt: TGTGCCAGTAGTAGACAGGCCGGCGGTGGAAACACCATATATTTT
CDR3aa: CASSRQAGGGNTIYF

abundance: NA
j_gene: TRBJ2-2
v_gene: TRBV7-9
d_gene: NA
CDR3nt: TGTGCCAGCAGCTTCCTTGGAGGGGTTCCCGGGGAGCTGTTTTTT
CDR3aa: CASSFLGGVPGELFF

abundance: NA
j_gene: TRBJ2-7
v_gene: TRBV7-2
d_gene: TRBD2
CDR3nt: TGTGCCAGCAGCTTAGCGTCCGTCATGACTAGCTGGAGCTCCTACGAGCAGTACTTC
CDR3aa: CASSLASVMTSWSSYEQYF

abundance: NA
j_gene: TRBJ2-2
v_gene: TRBV14
d_gene: NA
CDR3nt: TGTGCCAGCAGCCAAGAGTTCAGGGGTGGATACGGGGAGCTGTTTTTT
CDR3aa: CASSQEFRGGYGELFF

abundance: NA
j_gene: TRBJ1-2
v_gene: TRBV9
d_gene: NA
CDR3nt: TGTGCCAGCAGCGTAGCAGGGATTCCGGATAACTATGGCTACACCTTC
CDR3aa: CASSVAGIPDNYGYTF

abundance: NA
j_gene: TRBJ1-2
v_gene: TRBV5-1
d_gene: NA
CDR3nt: TGCGCCAGCAGCCCAGACGGGGATATCGGGCAGCACTATGGCTACACCTTC
CDR3aa: CASSPDGDIGQHYGYTF

abundance: NA
j_gene: TRBJ1-2
v_gene: TRBV18
d_gene: TRBD1
CDR3nt: TGTGCCAGCTCACAGGACAGGCTTAACTATGGCTACACCTTC
CDR3aa: CASSQDRLNYGYTF

abundance: NA
j_gene: TRBJ1-1
v_gene: TRBV12-3/TRBV12-4
d_gene: NA
CDR3nt: TGTGCCAGCAGTTTGAGGGATAGAACTGAAGCTTTCTTT
CDR3aa: CASSLRDRTEAFF

abundance: NA
j_gene: TRBJ1-2
v_gene: TRBV10-1
d_gene: NA
CDR3nt: TGCGCCAGCACCCCAAGGGAGGGACGGGGCCTTCTTTTCTATGGCTACACCTTC
CDR3aa: CASTPREGRGLLFYGYTF

abundance: NA
j_gene: TRBJ1-5
v_gene: TRBV6-5
d_gene: NA
CDR3nt: TGTGCCAGCTCGGGGGGTAGCAATCAGCCCCAGCATTTT
CDR3aa: CASSGGSNQPQHF

abundance: NA
j_gene: TRBJ2-7
v_gene: TRBV5-4
d_gene: NA
CDR3nt: TGTGCCAGCAGTGGGGGACTGCTAGCCTACGAGCAGTACTTC
CDR3aa: CASSGGLLAYEQYF

abundance: NA
j_gene: TRBJ1-2
v_gene: TRBV6-5
d_gene: TRBD1
CDR3nt: TGTGCCGCTACAGGGGGCTTCGATGGCTACACCTTC
CDR3aa: CAATGGFDGYTF

abundance: NA
j_gene: TRBJ2-3
v_gene: TRBV9
d_gene: NA
CDR3nt: TGTGCCAGCAGCGAAACTCCTAGCACAGATACGCAGTATTTT
CDR3aa: CASSETPSTDTQYF

abundance: NA
j_gene: TRBJ2-3
v_gene: TRBV24-1
d_gene: TRBD2
CDR3nt: TGTGCCACCAGTGGGACTAGCGTGGGTACGCAGTATTTT
CDR3aa: CATSGTSVGTQYF

abundance: NA
j_gene: TRBJ2-1
v_gene: TRBV24-1
d_gene: TRBD2
CDR3nt: TGTGCCACCAGGGAGACTAGCGGTCTTGGGGAGCAGTTCTTC
CDR3aa: CATRETSGLGEQFF

abundance: NA
j_gene: TRBJ1-3
v_gene: TRBV18
d_gene: NA
CDR3nt: TGTGCCAGCTCACCTATCGGACAGTCCGCCTCTGGAAACACCATATATTTT
CDR3aa: CASSPIGQSASGNTIYF

abundance: NA
j_gene: TRBJ2-5
v_gene: TRBV4-2
d_gene: TRBD2
CDR3nt: TGTGCCAGCAGCCAGGGGATACCGGGAGGTCAAGAGACCCAGTACTTC
CDR3aa: CASSQGIPGGQETQYF

abundance: once
j_gene: TRBJ2-3
v_gene: TRBV2
d_gene: NA
CDR3nt: TGTGCCAGCAGTGACGTCCTAGCAGTAGAGGCAGATACGCAGTATTTT
CDR3aa: CASSDVLAVEADTQYF